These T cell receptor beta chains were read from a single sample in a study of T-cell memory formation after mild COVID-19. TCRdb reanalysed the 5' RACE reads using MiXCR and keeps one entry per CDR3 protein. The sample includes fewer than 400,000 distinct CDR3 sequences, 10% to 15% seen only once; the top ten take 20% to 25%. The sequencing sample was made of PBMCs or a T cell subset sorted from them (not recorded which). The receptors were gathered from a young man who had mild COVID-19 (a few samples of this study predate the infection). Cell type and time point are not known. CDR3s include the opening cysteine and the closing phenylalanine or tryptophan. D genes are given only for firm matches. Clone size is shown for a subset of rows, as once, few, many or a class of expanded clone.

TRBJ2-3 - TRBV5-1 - CASSLGHSVDTQYF TGCGCCAGCTCTCTTGGACACTCAGTTGATACGCAGTATTTT
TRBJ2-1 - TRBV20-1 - CSASLVSYEQFF TGCAGTGCTAGTTTAGTGTCTTATGAGCAGTTCTTC
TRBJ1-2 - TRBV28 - CASSFPLYGYTF TGTGCCAGCAGTTTCCCCCTCTATGGCTACACCTTC
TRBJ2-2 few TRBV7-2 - CASSSLSGTRTGELFF TGTGCCAGCAGCTCCCTTTCCGGGACTCGGACCGGGGAGCTGTTTTTT
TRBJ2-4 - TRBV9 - CASSEGVLAKNIQYF TGTGCCAGCAGCGAAGGGGTACTAGCCAAAAACATTCAGTACTTC
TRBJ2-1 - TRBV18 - CASSPTSQTGNEQFF TGTGCCAGCTCACCCACTTCACAGACTGGAAATGAGCAGTTCTTC
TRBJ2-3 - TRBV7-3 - CASSSQASTDTQYF TGTGCCAGCAGCTCGCAGGCTAGCACAGATACGCAGTATTTT
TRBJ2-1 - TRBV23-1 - CASSQFELDEQFF TGCGCCAGCAGTCAATTCGAGCTTGATGAGCAGTTCTTC
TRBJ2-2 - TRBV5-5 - CASSLQRGHGELFF TGTGCCAGCAGCTTGCAGAGGGGTCACGGGGAGCTGTTTTTT
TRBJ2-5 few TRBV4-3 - CASSQTWGQIQYQETQYF TGCGCCAGCAGCCAAACCTGGGGGCAGATCCAATACCAAGAGACCCAGTACTTC
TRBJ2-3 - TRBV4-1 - CASSQSAGLGTDTQYF TGCGCCAGCAGCCAGTCAGCGGGTCTGGGCACAGATACGCAGTATTTT
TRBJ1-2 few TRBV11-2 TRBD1 CASSLSGGPYGYTF TGTGCCAGCAGCTTATCAGGGGGCCCCTATGGCTACACCTTC
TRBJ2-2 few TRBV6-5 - CASREGWTGELFF TGTGCCAGCAGGGAGGGGTGGACCGGGGAGCTGTTTTTT
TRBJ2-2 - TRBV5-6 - CASSPGLENTGELFF TGTGCCAGCAGCCCCGGACTGGAGAACACCGGGGAGCTGTTTTTT
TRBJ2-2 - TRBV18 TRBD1 CASSPYKGADTGELFF TGTGCCAGCTCACCGTATAAGGGGGCGGACACCGGGGAGCTGTTTTTT
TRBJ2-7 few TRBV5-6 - CASSLMGVSYEQYF TGTGCCAGCAGTTTAATGGGCGTCTCCTACGAGCAGTACTTC
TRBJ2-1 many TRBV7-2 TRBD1 CASSLRQGLANEQFF TGTGCCAGCAGCCTCAGACAGGGGCTGGCCAATGAGCAGTTCTTC
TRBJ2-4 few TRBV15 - CATSREGGTKNIQYF TGTGCCACCAGCAGAGAGGGGGGAACGAAAAACATTCAGTACTTC
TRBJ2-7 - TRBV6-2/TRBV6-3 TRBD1 CASSYSGAGGHEQYF TGTGCCAGCAGTTACTCCGGGGCAGGGGGACACGAGCAGTACTTC
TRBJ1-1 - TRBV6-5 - CASRPVGGTEAFF TGTGCCAGCAGGCCCGTGGGAGGAACAGAAGCTTTCTTT
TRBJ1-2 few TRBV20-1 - CSARNSEPNYGYTF TGCAGTGCTAGAAACAGCGAACCTAACTATGGCTACACCTTC
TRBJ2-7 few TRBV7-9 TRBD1 CASSPPTGNLYEQYF TGTGCCAGCAGCCCCCCGACAGGGAACCTCTACGAGCAGTACTTC
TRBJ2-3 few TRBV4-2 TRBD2 CASSQSLTSGGTDTQYF TGTGCCAGCAGCCAAAGCCTGACTAGCGGGGGGACAGATACGCAGTATTTT
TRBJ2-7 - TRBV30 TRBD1 CAWRGQGWGEQYF TGTGCCTGGAGGGGACAGGGGTGGGGGGAGCAGTACTTC
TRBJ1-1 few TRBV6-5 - CATAAVQNTEAFF TGTGCCACTGCGGCCGTTCAGAACACTGAAGCTTTCTTT
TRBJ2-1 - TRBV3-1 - CASSHVDLDNEQFF TGTGCCAGCAGCCACGTGGACCTCGACAATGAGCAGTTCTTC
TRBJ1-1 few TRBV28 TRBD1 CASSSGQGARTEAFF TGTGCCAGCAGTTCCGGACAGGGGGCGCGTACTGAAGCTTTCTTT
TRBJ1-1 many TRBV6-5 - CATSWAQNTEAFF TGTGCTACCTCGTGGGCGCAGAACACTGAAGCTTTCTTT
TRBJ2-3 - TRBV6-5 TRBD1 CASTRGRRTDTQYF TGTGCCAGCACTAGGGGGCGACGCACAGATACGCAGTATTTT
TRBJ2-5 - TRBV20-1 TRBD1 CSAATGAETQYF TGCAGTGCGGCCACAGGGGCAGAGACCCAGTACTTC
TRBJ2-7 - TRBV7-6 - CASSLGSGGLYEQYF TGTGCCAGCAGCTTAGGTAGTGGTGGTCTGTACGAGCAGTACTTC
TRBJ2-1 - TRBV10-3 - CAISESWDLNEQFF TGTGCCATCAGTGAGTCTTGGGATTTGAATGAGCAGTTCTTC
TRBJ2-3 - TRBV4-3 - CASSQDGQHTQYF TGCGCCAGCAGCCAAGATGGACAACATACGCAGTATTTT
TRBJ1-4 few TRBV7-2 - CASSAGPIEKLFF TGTGCCAGCAGTGCTGGGCCAATCGAAAAACTGTTTTTT
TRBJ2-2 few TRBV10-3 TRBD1 CAISDRGPGGELFF TGTGCCATCAGTGACAGGGGGCCTGGCGGGGAGCTGTTTTTT
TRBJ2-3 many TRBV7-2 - CASSFVTDTQYF TGTGCCAGCAGCTTTGTCACAGATACGCAGTATTTT
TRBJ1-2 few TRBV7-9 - CASSLGQLNGYTF TGTGCCAGCAGCTTAGGGCAGCTCAATGGCTACACCTTC
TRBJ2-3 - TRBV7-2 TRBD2 CASSFGSGGAGDTQYF TGTGCCAGCAGCTTCGGTAGCGGGGGGGCAGGAGATACGCAGTATTTT
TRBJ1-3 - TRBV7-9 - CASSRRVISSGNTIYF TGTGCCAGCAGCCGCAGGGTCATAAGCTCTGGAAACACCATATATTTT
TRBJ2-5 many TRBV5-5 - CASSREEETQYF TGTGCCAGCTCCCGAGAGGAAGAGACCCAGTACTTC
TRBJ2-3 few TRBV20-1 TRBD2 CSAPSSGGWDTQYF TGCAGTGCTCCCTCGAGCGGGGGGTGGGATACGCAGTATTTT
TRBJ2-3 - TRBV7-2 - CASSLFPPRGSGGVTDTQYF TGTGCCAGCAGCTTATTTCCTCCCCGGGGGTCGGGCGGGGTCACAGATACGCAGTATTTT
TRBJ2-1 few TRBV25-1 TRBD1 CASSEHSGTGGLVGYNEQFF TGTGCCAGCAGTGAGCACAGCGGGACAGGGGGCTTAGTGGGCTACAATGAGCAGTTCTTC
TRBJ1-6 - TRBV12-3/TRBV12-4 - CASKGKGSYNSPLHF TGTGCCAGCAAGGGGAAGGGGTCCTATAATTCACCCCTCCACTTT
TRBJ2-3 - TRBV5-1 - CASTNRASTDTQYF TGCGCCAGTACCAACCGAGCGAGCACAGATACGCAGTATTTT
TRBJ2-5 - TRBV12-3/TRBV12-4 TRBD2 CASTLGLAGGQETQYF TGTGCCAGCACCCTAGGACTAGCGGGGGGTCAAGAGACCCAGTACTTC
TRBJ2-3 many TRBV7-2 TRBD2 CASSPSGGADTQYF TGTGCCAGCAGCCCTAGCGGGGGGGCAGATACGCAGTATTTT
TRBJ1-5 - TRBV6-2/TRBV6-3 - CASSYSRGVSNQPQHF TGTGCCAGCAGTTACTCGAGAGGGGTCTCCAATCAGCCCCAGCATTTT
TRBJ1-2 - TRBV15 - CATSRGGGYTF TGTGCCACCAGCAGAGGGGGTGGCTACACCTTC
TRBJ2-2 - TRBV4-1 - CASSLQGELFF TGCGCCAGCAGCCTCCAGGGGGAGCTGTTTTTT
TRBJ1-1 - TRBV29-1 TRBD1 CSVVRDRGLVNTEAFF TGCAGCGTTGTGAGAGACAGGGGGCTGGTGAACACTGAAGCTTTCTTT
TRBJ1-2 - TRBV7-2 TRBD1 CASSLAQGQYYGYTF TGTGCCAGCAGCTTAGCCCAGGGACAGTACTATGGCTACACCTTC
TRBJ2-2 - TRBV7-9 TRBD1 CASSPSGTGAANTGELFF TGTGCCAGCAGCCCTTCCGGGACAGGCGCGGCGAACACCGGGGAGCTGTTTTTT
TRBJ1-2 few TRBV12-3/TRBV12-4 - CASSLRTEETF TGTGCCAGCAGTTTACGGACTGAGGAGACCTTC
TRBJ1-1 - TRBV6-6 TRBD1 CASGGQTENTEAFF TGTGCCAGCGGGGGACAGACGGAGAACACTGAAGCTTTCTTT
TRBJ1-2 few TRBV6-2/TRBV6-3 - CASSYGRIYGYTF TGTGCCAGCAGTTACGGCAGGATTTATGGCTACACCTTC
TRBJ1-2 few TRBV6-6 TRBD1 CASDPTGYYGYTF TGTGCCAGTGACCCGACAGGGTACTATGGCTACACCTTC
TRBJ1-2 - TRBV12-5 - CASGLVLSPGQINGYTF TGTGCTAGTGGTTTGGTACTTTCGCCCGGACAGATCAATGGCTACACCTTC
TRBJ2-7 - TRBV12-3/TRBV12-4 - CASSAGHTYEQYF TGTGCCAGCAGCGCGGGCCATACCTACGAGCAGTACTTC
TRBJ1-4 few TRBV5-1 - CASSSRPFNEKLFF TGCGCCAGCAGCTCTCGACCCTTTAATGAAAAACTGTTTTTT